This section outlines one T cell receptor beta chain sequence together with its context. These data are taken from a study of blood T cell repertoires in COVID-19. The overall study: Specimens from acute and convalescent COVID-19 originated in the United States, Italy and Spain.

Authors' processing steps: Estimated nucleated cell counts came from reference gene primer amplification. Profiling relied on immunoSEQ multiplex PCR, and the TCRdb table lists in-frame clones only, not all of them. The V and J calls and clone size were taken over from that table, and D and trimming were inferred from the DNA. The table shows roughly 500,000 clones, with 80% to 90% occurring only once. The CDR3 covers 15 residues. Germline V gene lookup returns CDR1 SGHVS and CDR2 FNYEAQ. Trimming at V came to 4 bases and at J to 2 bases, leaving 7 bases not matched to a gene. This sequence originates from a human donor in a cohort sampled during active COVID-19. Sequencing was performed on peripheral blood. The rearrangement links TRBV7-6 to TRBJ2-5; 7 nucleotides agree with TRBD1. CDR3 in amino acids: CASSSRTGGQETQYF. Here the CDR3 DNA reads TGTGCCAGCAGCTCTAGGACAGGTGGACAAGAGACCCAGTACTTC.